This TCR beta chain was sequenced in a study of memory CD4+ T cells and cytomegalovirus serostatus. Here immunoSEQ multiplex PCR was the method, and the copy in TCRdb shows in-frame clones only, minus some. This table has 45,000 to 65,000 clones, around 83% appearing once. V lost 3 bases and J 5 bases, leaving 17 bases between the germline ends. The V gene's germline CDR1 is SGDLS and CDR2 YYNGEE. The CDR3 runs to 15 residues. Of note for this clone: Antigen: not known.

Single viable CD3+CD4+CD8-CD45RO+ cells were sorted as the memory CD4+ T cells. Study-level findings and limits: Each of roughly 65 CMV-associated TCRbeta sequences occurred in one to five individuals.

Sequencing was carried out using memory CD4+ T cells from blood. The chain uses TRBV9 and TRBJ2-5, with D perhaps being TRBD1 or TRBD2 (6 bases each). The sequence derives from an adult in good health and CMV-seropositive. This chain's CDR3 is CASSADGQGRETQYF. DNA for the CDR3: TGTGCCAGCAGCGCCGATGGGCAGGGGAGGGAGACCCAGTACTTC.